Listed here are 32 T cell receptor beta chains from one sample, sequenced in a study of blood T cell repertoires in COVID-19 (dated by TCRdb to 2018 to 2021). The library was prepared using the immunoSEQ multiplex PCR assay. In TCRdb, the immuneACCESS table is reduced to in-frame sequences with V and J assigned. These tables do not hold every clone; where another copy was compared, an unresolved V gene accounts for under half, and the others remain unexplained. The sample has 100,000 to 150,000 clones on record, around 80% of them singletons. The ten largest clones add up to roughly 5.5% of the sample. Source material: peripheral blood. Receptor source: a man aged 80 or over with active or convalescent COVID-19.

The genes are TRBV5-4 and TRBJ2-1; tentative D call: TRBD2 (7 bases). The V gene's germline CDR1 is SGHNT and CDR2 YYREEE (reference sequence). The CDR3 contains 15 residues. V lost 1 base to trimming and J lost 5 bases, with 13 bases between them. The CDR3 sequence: CASSLTGGADNEQFF. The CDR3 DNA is TGTGCCAGCAGCTTGACGGGGGGCGCCGACAATGAGCAGTTCTTC. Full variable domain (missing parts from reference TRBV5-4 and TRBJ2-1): ETGVTQSPTHLIKTRGQQVTLRCSSQSGHNTVSWYQQALGQGPQFIFQYYREEENGRGNFPPRFSGLQFPNYSSELNVNALELDDSALYLCASSLTGGADNEQFFGPGTRLTVL.

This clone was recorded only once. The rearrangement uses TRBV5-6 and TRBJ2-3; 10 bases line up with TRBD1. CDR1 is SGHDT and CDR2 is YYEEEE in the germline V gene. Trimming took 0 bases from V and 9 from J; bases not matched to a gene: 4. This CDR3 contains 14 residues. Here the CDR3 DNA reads TGTGCCAGCAGCTTGGGACAGGGGGCGAAGACGCAGTATTTT. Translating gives CASSLGQGAKTQYF.

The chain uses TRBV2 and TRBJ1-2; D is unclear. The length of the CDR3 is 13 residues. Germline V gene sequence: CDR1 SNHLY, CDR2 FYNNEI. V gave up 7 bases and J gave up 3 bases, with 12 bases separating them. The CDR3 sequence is CASTDRTYYGYTF. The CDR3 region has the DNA TGTGCCAGCACCGACCGGACTTACTATGGCTACACCTTC.

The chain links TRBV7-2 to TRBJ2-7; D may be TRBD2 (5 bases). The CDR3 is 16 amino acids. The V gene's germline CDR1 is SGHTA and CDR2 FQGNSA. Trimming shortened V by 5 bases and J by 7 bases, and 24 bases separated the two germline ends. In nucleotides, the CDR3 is TGTGCCAGCAGCCTCGACATCGGGGTGTCCTCTGAAGAGCAGTACTTC. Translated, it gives CASSLDIGVSSEEQYF.

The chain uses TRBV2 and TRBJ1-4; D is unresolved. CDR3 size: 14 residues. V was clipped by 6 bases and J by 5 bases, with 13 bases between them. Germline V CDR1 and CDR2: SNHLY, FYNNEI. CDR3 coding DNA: TGTGCCAGCAGCCTCTTTGCCCGGAATGAAAAACTGTTTTTT. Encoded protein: CASSLFARNEKLFF.

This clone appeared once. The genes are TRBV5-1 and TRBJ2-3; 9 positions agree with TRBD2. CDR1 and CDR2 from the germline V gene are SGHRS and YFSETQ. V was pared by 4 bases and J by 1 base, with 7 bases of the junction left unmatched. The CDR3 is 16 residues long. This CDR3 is CASSPIVAGGTDTQYF. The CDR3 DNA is TGCGCCAGCAGCCCCATCGTAGCGGGGGGCACAGATACGCAGTATTTT. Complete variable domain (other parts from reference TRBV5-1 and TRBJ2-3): KAGVTQTPRYLIKTRGQQVTLSCSPISGHRSVSWYQQTPGQGLQFLFEYFSETQRNKGNFPGRFSGRQFSNSRSEMNVSTLELGDSALYLCASSPIVAGGTDTQYFGPGTRLTVL.

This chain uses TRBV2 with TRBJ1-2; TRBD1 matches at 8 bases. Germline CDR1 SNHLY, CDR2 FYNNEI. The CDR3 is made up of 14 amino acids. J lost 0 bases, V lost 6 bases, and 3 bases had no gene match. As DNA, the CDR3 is TGTGCCAGCAGAGTGGGACAGGCTAACTATGGCTACACCTTC. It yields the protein CASRVGQANYGYTF. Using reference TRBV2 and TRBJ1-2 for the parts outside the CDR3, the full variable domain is EPEVTQTPSHQVTQMGQEVILRCVPISNHLYFYWYRQILGQKVEFLVSFYNNEISEKSEIFDDQFSVERPDGSNFTLKIRSTKLEDSAMYFCASRVGQANYGYTFGSGTRLTVV.

Here the CDR3 DNA reads TGTGCCAGCAGCCAAGGGACAGGTTTCTCTGGAAACACCATATATTTT. This codes for CASSQGTGFSGNTIYF. The genes are TRBV3-1 (or the pseudogene TRBV3-2) and TRBJ1-3, with TRBD1 matching over 7 bases. V shed 1 base and J 0 bases; nucleotides not matched to a gene: 3. This CDR3 comprises 16 residues. Germline assignment: CDR1 LGHDT and CDR2 YNNKEL (reference sequence).

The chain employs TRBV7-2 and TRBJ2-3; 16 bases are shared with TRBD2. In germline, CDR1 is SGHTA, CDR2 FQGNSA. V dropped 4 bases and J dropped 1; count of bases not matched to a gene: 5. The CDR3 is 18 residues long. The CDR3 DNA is TGTGCCAGCAGCTCGGGACTAGCGGGGGGGCTTGGCACAGATACGCAGTATTTT. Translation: CASSSGLAGGLGTDTQYF.

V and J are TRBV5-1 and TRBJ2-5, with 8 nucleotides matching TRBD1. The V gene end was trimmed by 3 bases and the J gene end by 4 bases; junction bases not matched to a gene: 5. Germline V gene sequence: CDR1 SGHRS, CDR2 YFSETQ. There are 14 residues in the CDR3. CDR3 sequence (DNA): TGCGCCAGCAGCTCGACAGGGGCGTCAGAGACCCAGTACTTC. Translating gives CASSSTGASETQYF.

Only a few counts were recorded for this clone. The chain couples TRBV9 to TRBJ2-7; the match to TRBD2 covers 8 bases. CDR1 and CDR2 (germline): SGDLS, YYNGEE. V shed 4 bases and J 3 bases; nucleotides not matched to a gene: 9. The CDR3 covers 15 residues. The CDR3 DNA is TGTGCCAGCAGCCCCGGGGGCGGGGGGCTCTACGAGCAGTACTTC. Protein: CASSPGGGGLYEQYF.

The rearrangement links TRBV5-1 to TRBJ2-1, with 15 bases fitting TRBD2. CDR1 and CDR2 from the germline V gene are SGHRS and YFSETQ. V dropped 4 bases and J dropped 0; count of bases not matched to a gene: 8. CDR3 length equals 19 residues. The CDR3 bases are TGCGCCAGCAGCAAGAGGACTAGCGGGGGGGTTAGCTCCTACAATGAGCAGTTCTTC. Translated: CASSKRTSGGVSSYNEQFF.

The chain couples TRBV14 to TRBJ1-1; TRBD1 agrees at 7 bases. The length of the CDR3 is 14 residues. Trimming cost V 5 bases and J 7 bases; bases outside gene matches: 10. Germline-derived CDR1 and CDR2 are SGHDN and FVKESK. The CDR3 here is CASSGRQGPYEAFF. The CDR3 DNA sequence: TGTGCCAGCAGCGGGCGACAGGGCCCCTATGAAGCTTTCTTT.

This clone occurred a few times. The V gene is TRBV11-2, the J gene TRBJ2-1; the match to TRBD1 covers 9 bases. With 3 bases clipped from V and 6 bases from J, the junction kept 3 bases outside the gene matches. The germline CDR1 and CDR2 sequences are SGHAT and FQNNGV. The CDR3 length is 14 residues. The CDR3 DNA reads TGTGCCAGCAGCTTGACAGGGGGTAGCAATGAGCAGTTCTTC. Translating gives CASSLTGGSNEQFF. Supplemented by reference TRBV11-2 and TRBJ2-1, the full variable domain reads EAGVAQSPRYKIIEKRQSVAFWCNPISGHATLYWYQQILGQGPKLLIQFQNNGVVDDSQLPKDRFSAERLKGVDSTLKIQPAKLEDSAVYLCASSLTGGSNEQFFGPGTRLTVL.

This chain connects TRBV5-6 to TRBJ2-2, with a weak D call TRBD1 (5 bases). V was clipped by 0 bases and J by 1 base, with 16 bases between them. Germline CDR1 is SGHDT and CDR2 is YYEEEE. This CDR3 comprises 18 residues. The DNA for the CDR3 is TGTGCCAGCAGCTTGGCCGGCAGCCTAGGGGTGAACACCGGGGAGCTGTTTTTT. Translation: CASSLAGSLGVNTGELFF.

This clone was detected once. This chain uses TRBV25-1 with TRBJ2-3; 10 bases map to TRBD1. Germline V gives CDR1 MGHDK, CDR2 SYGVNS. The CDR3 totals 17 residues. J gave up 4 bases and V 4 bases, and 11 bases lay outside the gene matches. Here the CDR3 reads CASSAPTGQGFPDTQYF. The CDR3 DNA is TGTGCCAGCAGTGCCCCTACGGGACAGGGGTTTCCAGATACGCAGTATTTT.

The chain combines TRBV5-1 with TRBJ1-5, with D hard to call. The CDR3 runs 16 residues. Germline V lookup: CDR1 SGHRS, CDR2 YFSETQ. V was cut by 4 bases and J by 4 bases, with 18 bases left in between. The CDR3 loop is CASSPEGGRANQPQHF. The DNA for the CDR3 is TGCGCCAGCAGCCCGGAGGGAGGGAGGGCAAATCAGCCCCAGCATTTT.

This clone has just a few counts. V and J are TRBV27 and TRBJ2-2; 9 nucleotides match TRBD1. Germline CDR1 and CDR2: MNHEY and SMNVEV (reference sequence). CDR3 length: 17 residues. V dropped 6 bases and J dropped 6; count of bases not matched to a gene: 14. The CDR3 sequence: CASSPGPGQGSPGELFF. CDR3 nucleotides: TGTGCCAGCAGCCCAGGCCCGGGACAGGGCAGCCCCGGGGAGCTGTTTTTT.

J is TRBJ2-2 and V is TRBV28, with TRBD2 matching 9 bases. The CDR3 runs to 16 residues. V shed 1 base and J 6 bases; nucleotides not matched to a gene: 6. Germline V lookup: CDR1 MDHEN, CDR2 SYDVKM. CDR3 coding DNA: TGTGCCAGCAGTTTATTGAGCGGGGGGTTTTCCGGGGAGCTGTTTTTT. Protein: CASSLLSGGFSGELFF.

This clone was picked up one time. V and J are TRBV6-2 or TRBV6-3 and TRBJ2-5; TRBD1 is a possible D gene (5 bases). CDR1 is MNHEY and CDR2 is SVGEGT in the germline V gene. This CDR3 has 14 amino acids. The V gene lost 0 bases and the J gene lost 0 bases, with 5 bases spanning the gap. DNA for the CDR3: TGTGCCAGCAGTTACTCGACAGACCAAGAGACCCAGTACTTC. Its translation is CASSYSTDQETQYF.

CDR3 bases: TGTGCCAGAAGCTTCCCGTCTAGCTCCTACAATGAGCAGTTCTTC. Translating gives CARSFPSSSYNEQFF. V usage is TRBV5-3 and J usage is TRBJ2-1, with D unclear. TRBV5-3 is an ORF for which the function is uncertain. V was pared by 2 bases and J by 0 bases, with 9 bases between. The CDR3 has 15 residues.

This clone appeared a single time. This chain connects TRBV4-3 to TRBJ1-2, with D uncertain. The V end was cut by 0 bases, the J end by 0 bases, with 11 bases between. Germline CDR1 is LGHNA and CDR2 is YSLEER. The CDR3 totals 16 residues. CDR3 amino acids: CASSQDRGLTNYGYTF. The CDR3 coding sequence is TGCGCCAGCAGCCAAGACAGAGGGCTAACTAACTATGGCTACACCTTC.

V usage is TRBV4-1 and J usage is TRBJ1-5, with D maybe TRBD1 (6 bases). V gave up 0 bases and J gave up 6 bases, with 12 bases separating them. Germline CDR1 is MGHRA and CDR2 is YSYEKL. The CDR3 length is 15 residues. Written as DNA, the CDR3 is TGCGCCAGCAGCCAAGATTCAGGGGAAGGTCAGCCCCAGCATTTT. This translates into CASSQDSGEGQPQHF.

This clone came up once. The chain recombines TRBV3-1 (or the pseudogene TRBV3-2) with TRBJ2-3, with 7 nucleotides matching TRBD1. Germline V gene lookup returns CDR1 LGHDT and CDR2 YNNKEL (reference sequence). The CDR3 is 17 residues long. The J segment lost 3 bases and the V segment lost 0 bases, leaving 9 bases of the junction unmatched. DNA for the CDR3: TGTGCCAGCAGCCAAGATGGTCCGGGACAGCCGACAGATACGCAGTATTTT. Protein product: CASSQDGPGQPTDTQYF.

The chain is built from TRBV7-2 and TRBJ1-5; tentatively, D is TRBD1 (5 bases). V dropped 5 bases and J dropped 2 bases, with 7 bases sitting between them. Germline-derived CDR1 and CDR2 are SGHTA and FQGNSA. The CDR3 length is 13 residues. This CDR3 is CASSIQGNQPQHF. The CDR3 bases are TGTGCCAGCAGCATACAGGGCAATCAGCCCCAGCATTTT.

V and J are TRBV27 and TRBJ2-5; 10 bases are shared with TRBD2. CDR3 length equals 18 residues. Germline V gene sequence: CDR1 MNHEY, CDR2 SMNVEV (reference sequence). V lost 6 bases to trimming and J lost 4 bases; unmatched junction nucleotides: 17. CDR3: CASSQQGRAGGPRETQYF. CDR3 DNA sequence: TGTGCCAGCAGCCAACAGGGCCGAGCGGGGGGGCCAAGAGAGACCCAGTACTTC.

This CDR3 is CASIGQGAYGANVLTF. The CDR3 DNA sequence: TGTGCCAGTATTGGACAGGGGGCTTATGGGGCCAACGTCCTGACTTTC. The V call is TRBV19, the J call TRBJ2-6; 11 nucleotides agree with TRBD1. CDR1 is LNHDA, CDR2 SQIVND, per germline (reference sequence). CDR3 length: 16 residues. V was pared by 7 bases and J by 3 bases, with 5 bases of the junction left unmatched.

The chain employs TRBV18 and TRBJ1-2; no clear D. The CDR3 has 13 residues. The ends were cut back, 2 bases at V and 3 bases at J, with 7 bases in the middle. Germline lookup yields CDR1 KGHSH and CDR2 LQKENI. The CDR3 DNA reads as TGTGCCAGCTCACCAAGCGCAGACTATGGCTACACCTTC. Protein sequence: CASSPSADYGYTF.

This CDR3 is CASSFRRANYGYTF. In nucleotides, the CDR3 is TGTGCCAGCAGTTTCCGGAGAGCTAACTATGGCTACACCTTC. The chain recombines TRBV27 with TRBJ1-2; unclear D gene. The germline CDR1 and CDR2 sequences are MNHEY and SMNVEV (reference sequence). The CDR3 loop spans 14 amino acids. Trimming shortened V by 3 bases and J by 0 bases, and 8 bases separated the two germline ends.

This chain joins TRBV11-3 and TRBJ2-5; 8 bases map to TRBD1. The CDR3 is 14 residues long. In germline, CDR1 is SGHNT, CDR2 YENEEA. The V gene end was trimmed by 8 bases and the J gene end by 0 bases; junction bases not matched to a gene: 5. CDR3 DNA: TGTGCCAGCGGTCAGGACAGGGACCAAGAGACCCAGTACTTC. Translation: CASGQDRDQETQYF.

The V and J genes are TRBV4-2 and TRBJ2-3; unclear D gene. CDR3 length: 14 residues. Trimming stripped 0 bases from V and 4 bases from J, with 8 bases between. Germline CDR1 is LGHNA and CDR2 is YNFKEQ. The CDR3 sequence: CASSQDLRADTQYF. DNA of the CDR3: TGTGCCAGCAGCCAAGATTTGAGAGCAGATACGCAGTATTTT.

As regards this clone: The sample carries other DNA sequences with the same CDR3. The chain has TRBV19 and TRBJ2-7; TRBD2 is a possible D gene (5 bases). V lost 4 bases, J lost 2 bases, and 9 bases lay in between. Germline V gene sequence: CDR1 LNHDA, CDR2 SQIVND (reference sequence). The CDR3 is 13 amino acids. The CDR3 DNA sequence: TGTGCCAGTAGTAGCACCGGGACCTACGAGCAGTACTTC. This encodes CASSSTGTYEQYF.